The clone carrying this T cell receptor beta chain is deemed medium-sized. Its antigen is unidentified. These data are taken from a study of spatial heterogeneity in lung cancer. Study in general: The study consistently detected more beta-chain than alpha-chain sequences. Study results and caveats: Intratumoral expanded alpha and beta TCR counts were found to track tumor mutation counts.

The sample's time point: sample taken at primary tumor resection. Whole RNA, isolated from tumor, nontumor lung or frozen PBMC, was sequenced without prior sorting. Germline CDR1 is SGHTS and CDR2 is YDEGEE. V was pared by 4 bases and J by 4 bases, with 10 bases of the junction left unmatched. The CDR3 covers 15 residues. TCRdb processed the 5' RACE reads anew with MiXCR; each CDR3 protein has one entry. The top ten hold about 11% of the sample, which has over 5,500 distinct CDR3 sequences, 12% to 15% seen once. The chain employs TRBV5-8 and TRBJ1-2; TRBD1 agrees at 7 bases. The sequencing here drew on lung tumor tissue, taken at surgery. The source is a male donor with early-stage non-small cell lung cancer. As DNA, the CDR3 is TGTGCCAGCAGCCTATGGGACAGCGGGGGCTATGGCTACACCTTC. This encodes CASSLWDSGGYGYTF.